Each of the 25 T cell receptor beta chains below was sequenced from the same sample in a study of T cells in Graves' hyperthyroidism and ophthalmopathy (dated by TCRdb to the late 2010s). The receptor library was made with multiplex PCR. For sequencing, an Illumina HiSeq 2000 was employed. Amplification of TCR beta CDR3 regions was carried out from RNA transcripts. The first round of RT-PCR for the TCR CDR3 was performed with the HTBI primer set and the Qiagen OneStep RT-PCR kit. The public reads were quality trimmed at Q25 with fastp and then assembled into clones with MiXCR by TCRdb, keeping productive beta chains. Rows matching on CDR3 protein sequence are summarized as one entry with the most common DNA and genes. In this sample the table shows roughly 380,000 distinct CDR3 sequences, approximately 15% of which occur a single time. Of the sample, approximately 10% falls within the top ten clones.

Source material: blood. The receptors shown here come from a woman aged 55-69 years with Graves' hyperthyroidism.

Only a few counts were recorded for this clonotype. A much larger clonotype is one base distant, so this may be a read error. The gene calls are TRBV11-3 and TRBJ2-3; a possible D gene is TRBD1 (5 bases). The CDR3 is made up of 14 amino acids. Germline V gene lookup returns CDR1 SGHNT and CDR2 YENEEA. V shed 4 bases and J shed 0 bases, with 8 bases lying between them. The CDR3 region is CASSSRQSTDTQYF. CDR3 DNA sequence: TGTGCCAGCAGCTCCCGACAGAGCACAGATACGCAGTATTTT.

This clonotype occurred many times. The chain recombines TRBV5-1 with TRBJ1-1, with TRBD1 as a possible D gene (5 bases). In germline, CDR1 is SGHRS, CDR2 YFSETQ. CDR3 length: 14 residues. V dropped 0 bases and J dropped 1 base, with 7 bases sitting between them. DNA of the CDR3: TGCGCCAGCAGCTTGGCCAGGGAGAACACTGAAGCTTTCTTT. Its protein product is CASSLARENTEAFF.

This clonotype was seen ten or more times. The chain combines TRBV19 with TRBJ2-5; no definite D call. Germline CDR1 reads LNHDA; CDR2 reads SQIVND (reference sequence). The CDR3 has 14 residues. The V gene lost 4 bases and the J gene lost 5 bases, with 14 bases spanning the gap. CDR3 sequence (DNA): TGTGCCAGTAGTACGCTTATGGCTCCGGAGACCCAGTACTTC. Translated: CASSTLMAPETQYF.

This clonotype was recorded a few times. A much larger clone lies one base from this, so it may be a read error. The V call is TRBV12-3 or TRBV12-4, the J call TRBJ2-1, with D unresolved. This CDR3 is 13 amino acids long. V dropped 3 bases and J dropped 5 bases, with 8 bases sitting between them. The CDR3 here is CASSFGGDNEQFF. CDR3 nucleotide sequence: TGTGCCAGCAGTTTTGGTGGGGACAATGAGCAGTTCTTC.

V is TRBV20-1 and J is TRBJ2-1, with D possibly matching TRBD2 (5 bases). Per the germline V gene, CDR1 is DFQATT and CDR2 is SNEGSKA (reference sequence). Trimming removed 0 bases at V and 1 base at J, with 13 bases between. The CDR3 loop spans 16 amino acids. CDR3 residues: CSARDRLSGSYNEQFF. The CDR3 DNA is TGCAGTGCTAGAGATCGTTTGAGCGGTTCCTACAATGAGCAGTTCTTC.

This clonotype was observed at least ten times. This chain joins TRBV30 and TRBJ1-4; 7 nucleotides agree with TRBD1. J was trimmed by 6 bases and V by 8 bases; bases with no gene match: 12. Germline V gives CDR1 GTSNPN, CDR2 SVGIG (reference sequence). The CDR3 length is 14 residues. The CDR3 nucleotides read TGTGCCCTCCGACAGGGCAGATCTGATGAAAAACTGTTTTTT. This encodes CALRQGRSDEKLFF. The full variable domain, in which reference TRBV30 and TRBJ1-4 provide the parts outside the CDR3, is SQTIHQWPATLVQPVGSPLSLECTVEGTSNPNLYWYRQAAGRGLQLLFYSVGIGQISSEVPQNLSASRPQDRQFILSSKKLLLSDSGFYLCALRQGRSDEKLFFGSGTQLSVL.

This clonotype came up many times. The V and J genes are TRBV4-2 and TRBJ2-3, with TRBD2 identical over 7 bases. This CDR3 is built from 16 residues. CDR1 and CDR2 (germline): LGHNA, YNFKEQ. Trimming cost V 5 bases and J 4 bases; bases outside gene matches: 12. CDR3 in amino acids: CASSGWSAGVADTQYF. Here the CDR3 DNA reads TGTGCCAGCAGCGGGTGGTCGGCGGGAGTTGCAGATACGCAGTATTTT.

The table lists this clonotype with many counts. The CDR3 bases are TGTGCCAGCAGTTTACGGAGGCCTGCACTTTCCAACGAGCAGTACTTC. Translated: CASSLRRPALSNEQYF. The chain uses TRBV27 and TRBJ2-7, with D maybe TRBD2 (5 bases). The CDR3 is 16 residues long. Between the trimmed V and J ends, which lost 2 bases and 5 bases, there was a span of 19 bases. CDR1 MNHEY and CDR2 SMNVEV come from the germline V gene (reference sequence).

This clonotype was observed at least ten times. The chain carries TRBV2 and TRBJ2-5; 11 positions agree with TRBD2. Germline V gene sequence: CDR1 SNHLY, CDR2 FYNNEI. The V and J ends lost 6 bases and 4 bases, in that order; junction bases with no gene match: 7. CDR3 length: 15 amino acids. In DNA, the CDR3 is TGTGCCAGCAGAAAACTAGCGGGAGTTAGAGAGACCCAGTACTTC. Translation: CASRKLAGVRETQYF. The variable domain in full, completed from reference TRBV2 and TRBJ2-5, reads EPEVTQTPSHQVTQMGQEVILRCVPISNHLYFYWYRQILGQKVEFLVSFYNNEISEKSEIFDDQFSVERPDGSNFTLKIRSTKLEDSAMYFCASRKLAGVRETQYFGPGTRLLVL.

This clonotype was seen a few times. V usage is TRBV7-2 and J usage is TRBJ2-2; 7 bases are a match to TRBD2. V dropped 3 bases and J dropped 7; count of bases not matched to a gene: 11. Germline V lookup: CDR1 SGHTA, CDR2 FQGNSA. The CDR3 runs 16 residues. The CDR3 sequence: CASSFSGTMGGGELFF. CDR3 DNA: TGTGCCAGCAGCTTCTCCGGGACTATGGGAGGCGGGGAGCTGTTTTTT.

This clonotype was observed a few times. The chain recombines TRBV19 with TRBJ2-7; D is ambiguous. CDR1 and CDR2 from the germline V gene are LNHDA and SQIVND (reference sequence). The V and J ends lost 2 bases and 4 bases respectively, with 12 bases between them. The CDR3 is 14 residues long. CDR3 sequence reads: CASSIFPGPYEQYF. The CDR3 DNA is TGTGCCAGTAGTATATTCCCAGGTCCTTACGAGCAGTACTTC. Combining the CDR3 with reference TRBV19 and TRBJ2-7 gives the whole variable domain DGGITQSPKYLFRKEGQNVTLSCEQNLNHDAMYWYRQDPGQGLRLIYYSQIVNDFQKGDIAEGYSVSREKKESFPLTVTSAQKNPTAFYLCASSIFPGPYEQYFGPGTRLTVT.

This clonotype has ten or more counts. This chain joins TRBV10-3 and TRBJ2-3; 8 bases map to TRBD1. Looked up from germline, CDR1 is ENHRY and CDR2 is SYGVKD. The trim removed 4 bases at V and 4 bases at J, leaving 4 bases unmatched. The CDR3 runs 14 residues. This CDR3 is CAISGDRSSDTQYF. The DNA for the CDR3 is TGTGCCATCAGTGGGGACAGGTCCTCAGATACGCAGTATTTT.

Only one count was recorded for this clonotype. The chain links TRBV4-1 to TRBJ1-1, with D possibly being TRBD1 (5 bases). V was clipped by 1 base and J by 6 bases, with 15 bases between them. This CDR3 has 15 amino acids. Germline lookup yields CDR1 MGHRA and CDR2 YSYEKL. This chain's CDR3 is CASSQAAGSGAEAFF. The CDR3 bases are TGCGCCAGCAGCCAAGCCGCGGGCTCGGGGGCTGAAGCTTTCTTT.

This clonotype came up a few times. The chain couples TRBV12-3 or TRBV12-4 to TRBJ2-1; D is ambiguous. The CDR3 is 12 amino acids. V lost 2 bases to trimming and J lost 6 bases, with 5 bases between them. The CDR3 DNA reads TGTGCCAGCAGTTTAAGCGCCAATGAGCAGTTCTTC. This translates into CASSLSANEQFF.

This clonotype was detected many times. The chain's CDR3 is CATREGGQAEAFF. The CDR3 bases are TGTGCCACCCGGGAGGGGGGCCAGGCTGAAGCTTTCTTT. The chain recombines TRBV12-3 or TRBV12-4 with TRBJ1-1; weak D call: TRBD1 (6 bases). V lost 10 bases and J 6 bases, leaving 18 bases between the germline ends. CDR3 size: 13 residues.

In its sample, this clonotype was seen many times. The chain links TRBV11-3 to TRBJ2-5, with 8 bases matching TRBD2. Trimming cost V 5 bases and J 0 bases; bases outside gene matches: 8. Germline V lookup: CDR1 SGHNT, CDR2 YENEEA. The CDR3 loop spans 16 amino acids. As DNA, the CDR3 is TGTGCCAGCAGCCTACGAGCGGGAGCCGACCAAGAGACCCAGTACTTC. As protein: CASSLRAGADQETQYF.

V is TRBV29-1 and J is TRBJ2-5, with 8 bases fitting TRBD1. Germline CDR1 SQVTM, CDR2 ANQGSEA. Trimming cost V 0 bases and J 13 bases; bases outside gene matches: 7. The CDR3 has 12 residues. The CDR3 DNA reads TGCAGCGTTGAAGAAGGGACCGGACAGGGGTACTTC. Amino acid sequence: CSVEEGTGQGYF.

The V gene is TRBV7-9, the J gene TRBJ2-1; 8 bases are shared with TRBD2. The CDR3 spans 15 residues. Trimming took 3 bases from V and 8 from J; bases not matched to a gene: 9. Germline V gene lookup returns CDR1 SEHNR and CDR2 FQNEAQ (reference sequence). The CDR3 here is CASSFTGRALDEQFF. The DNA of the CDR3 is TGTGCCAGCAGCTTTACCGGGAGGGCCTTGGATGAGCAGTTCTTC.

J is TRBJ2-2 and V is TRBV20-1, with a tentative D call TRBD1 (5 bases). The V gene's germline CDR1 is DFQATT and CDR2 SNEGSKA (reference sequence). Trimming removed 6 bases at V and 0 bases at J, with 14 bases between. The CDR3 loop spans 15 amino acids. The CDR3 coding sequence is TGCAGTGCCCGACCCCCGACAGCGAACACCGGGGAGCTGTTTTTT. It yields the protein CSARPPTANTGELFF.

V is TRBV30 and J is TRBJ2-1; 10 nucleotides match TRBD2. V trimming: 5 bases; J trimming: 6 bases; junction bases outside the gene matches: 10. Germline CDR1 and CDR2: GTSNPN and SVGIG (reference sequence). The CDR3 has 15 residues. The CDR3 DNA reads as TGTGCCTGGGGAGCTAGCGGGAGAGGTGCCAATGAGCAGTTCTTC. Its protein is CAWGASGRGANEQFF.

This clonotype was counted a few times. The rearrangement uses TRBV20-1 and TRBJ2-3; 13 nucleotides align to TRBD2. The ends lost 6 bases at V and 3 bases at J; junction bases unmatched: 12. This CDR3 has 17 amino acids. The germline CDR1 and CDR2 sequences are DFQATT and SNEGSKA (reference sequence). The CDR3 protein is CSAEPGLAGLITDTQYF. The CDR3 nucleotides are TGCAGTGCGGAACCGGGACTAGCGGGACTTATTACAGATACGCAGTATTTT.

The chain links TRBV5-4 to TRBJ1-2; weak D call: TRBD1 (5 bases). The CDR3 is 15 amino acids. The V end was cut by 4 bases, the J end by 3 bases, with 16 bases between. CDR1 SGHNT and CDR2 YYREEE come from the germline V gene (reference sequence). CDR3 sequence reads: CASSEPSGLDYGYTF. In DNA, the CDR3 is TGTGCCAGCAGCGAACCATCGGGACTGGACTATGGCTACACCTTC.

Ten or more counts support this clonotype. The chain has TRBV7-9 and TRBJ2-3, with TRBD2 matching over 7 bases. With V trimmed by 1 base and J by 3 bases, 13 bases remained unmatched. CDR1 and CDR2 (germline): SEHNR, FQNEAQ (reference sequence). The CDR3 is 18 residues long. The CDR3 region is CASSLVRTRGVGTDTQYF. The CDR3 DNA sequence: TGTGCCAGCAGCTTAGTTCGGACTAGAGGGGTCGGTACAGATACGCAGTATTTT.

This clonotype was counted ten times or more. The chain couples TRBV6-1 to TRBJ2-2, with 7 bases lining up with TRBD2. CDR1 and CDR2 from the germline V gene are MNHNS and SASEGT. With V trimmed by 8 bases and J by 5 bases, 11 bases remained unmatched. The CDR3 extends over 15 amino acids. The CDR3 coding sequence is TGTGCCAGCCGGATCCCAGGGAGGGGAACCGGGGAGCTGTTTTTT. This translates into CASRIPGRGTGELFF.

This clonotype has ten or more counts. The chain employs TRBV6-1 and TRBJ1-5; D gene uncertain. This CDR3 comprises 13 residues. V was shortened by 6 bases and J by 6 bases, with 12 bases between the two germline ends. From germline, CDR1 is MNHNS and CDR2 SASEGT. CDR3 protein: CASSALTAQPQHF. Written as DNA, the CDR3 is TGTGCCAGCAGCGCCTTAACGGCTCAGCCCCAGCATTTT.